These T cell receptor beta chains were read from a single sample in a study of cytomegalovirus exposure and HLA in healthy donors. Sequencing was performed with immunoSEQ multiplex PCR; in TCRdb, only in-frame clones are kept and a portion is missing. Found here are 150,000 to 200,000 clones, 70% to 80% of them singletons; the top ten hold nearly 4.5%. Sample: PBMCs. The receptors were gathered from a woman aged 25-40 years in good health and CMV-seropositive. CDR3s include the opening cysteine and the closing phenylalanine or tryptophan. A D gene is named only where the DNA matches it firmly. The size field is filled for only some rows; it gives once, few, many or a size class.

clone_size: NA; d_call: NA; j_call: TRBJ2-1; v_call: TRBV9; cdr3_aa: CASSVGQGYEQFF; cdr3_nt: TGTGCCAGCAGCGTAGGTCAGGGTTATGAGCAGTTCTTC
clone_size: NA; d_call: NA; j_call: TRBJ2-7; v_call: TRBV4-2; cdr3_aa: CASSQVGGRILYEQYF; cdr3_nt: TGTGCCAGCAGCCAAGTCGGGGGGCGGATCCTCTACGAGCAGTACTTC
clone_size: NA; d_call: NA; j_call: TRBJ2-2; v_call: TRBV11-2; cdr3_aa: CATSPGASFTGELFF; cdr3_nt: TGTGCCACCTCGCCAGGGGCTTCTTTCACCGGGGAGCTGTTTTTT
clone_size: NA; d_call: NA; j_call: TRBJ2-1; v_call: TRBV6-5; cdr3_aa: CASSYRGFGVNEQFF; cdr3_nt: TGTGCCAGCAGTTACCGGGGGTTTGGGGTGAATGAGCAGTTCTTC
clone_size: NA; d_call: TRBD1; j_call: TRBJ1-1; v_call: TRBV11-2; cdr3_aa: CASTSNPGGVEGAFF; cdr3_nt: TGTGCCAGCACCTCTAACCCAGGGGGCGTTGAAGGTGCTTTCTTT
clone_size: NA; d_call: TRBD1; j_call: TRBJ2-2; v_call: TRBV11-2; cdr3_aa: CASSSGQGAGELFF; cdr3_nt: TGTGCCAGCAGCTCCGGACAGGGCGCCGGGGAGCTGTTTTTT
clone_size: NA; d_call: NA; j_call: TRBJ2-1; v_call: TRBV5-5; cdr3_aa: CASSLAPNLGGRNEQFF; cdr3_nt: TGTGCCAGCAGCTTGGCCCCTAATCTGGGGGGAAGAAATGAGCAGTTCTTC
clone_size: NA; d_call: TRBD1; j_call: TRBJ1-1; v_call: TRBV6-1; cdr3_aa: CASSRTGGNTEAFF; cdr3_nt: TGTGCCAGCAGCCGGACAGGGGGCAACACTGAAGCTTTCTTT
clone_size: NA; d_call: NA; j_call: TRBJ1-5; v_call: TRBV19; cdr3_aa: CASTSRGANQPQHF; cdr3_nt: TGTGCCAGTACCTCCAGAGGAGCGAATCAGCCCCAGCATTTT
clone_size: NA; d_call: TRBD1; j_call: TRBJ1-5; v_call: TRBV7-9; cdr3_aa: CASSLFKRGRSQPQHF; cdr3_nt: TGTGCCAGCAGCTTATTTAAGAGGGGGCGCAGTCAGCCCCAGCATTTT
clone_size: few; d_call: TRBD1; j_call: TRBJ2-6; v_call: TRBV27; cdr3_aa: CASSMTGVGANVLTF; cdr3_nt: TGTGCCAGCAGTATGACAGGGGTTGGGGCCAACGTCCTGACTTTC
clone_size: NA; d_call: TRBD2; j_call: TRBJ2-1; v_call: TRBV11-2; cdr3_aa: CASSFRTSADNEQFF; cdr3_nt: TGTGCCAGCAGCTTCCGGACTAGCGCCGACAATGAGCAGTTCTTC
clone_size: NA; d_call: NA; j_call: TRBJ1-3; v_call: TRBV13; cdr3_aa: CASSQGGDTIYF; cdr3_nt: TGTGCCAGCAGCCAAGGAGGGGACACCATATATTTT
clone_size: few; d_call: NA; j_call: TRBJ2-1; v_call: TRBV10-1; cdr3_aa: CASSAEVNNEQFF; cdr3_nt: TGCGCCAGCAGCGCAGAGGTTAACAATGAGCAGTTCTTC
clone_size: NA; d_call: TRBD2; j_call: TRBJ2-2; v_call: TRBV7-2; cdr3_aa: CASSPRALAGGDTGELFF; cdr3_nt: TGTGCCAGCAGCCCCCGGGCGCTAGCGGGGGGGGACACCGGGGAGCTGTTTTTT
clone_size: once; d_call: TRBD1; j_call: TRBJ1-2; v_call: TRBV4-1; cdr3_aa: CASSQMPGQGFSSYPF; cdr3_nt: TGCGCCAGCAGCCAGATGCCGGGACAGGGCTTCTCCAGCTACCCCTTC